The 28 T cell receptor beta chains below all came from one sample that was sequenced in a study of T-cell memory formation after mild COVID-19. TCRdb re-analysed the 5' RACE reads in MiXCR, keeping a single row per CDR3 protein. Here the sample spans approximately 430,000 distinct CDR3 sequences, 20% to 30% being singletons. Sample: PBMCs or a T cell subset sorted from them (not recorded which). Receptors were obtained from an adult woman who had mild COVID-19 (a few samples of this study predate the infection). Cell type and time point are not known.

Many counts were recorded for this clonotype. The gene calls are TRBV12-3 or TRBV12-4 and TRBJ2-7; the match to TRBD1 covers 9 bases. The V and J ends lost 4 bases and 5 bases, in that order; junction bases with no gene match: 3. The CDR3 totals 13 residues. The DNA for the CDR3 is TGTGCCAGCAGTTACGGGACAGGGAACGAGCAGTACTTC. Amino acids: CASSYGTGNEQYF.

The chain has TRBV7-9 and TRBJ1-2, with unresolved D. Germline values: CDR1 SEHNR, CDR2 FQNEAQ (reference sequence). Trimming cost V 5 bases and J 2 bases, with 15 bases left between them. The CDR3 is 15 residues long. The CDR3 sequence is CASSDNSVRNYGYTF. The CDR3 coding sequence is TGTGCCAGCAGCGATAATAGTGTACGGAACTATGGCTACACCTTC.

This clonotype occurred a few times. This chain links TRBV12-3 or TRBV12-4 with TRBJ2-7, with a tentative D call TRBD1 (6 bases). The CDR3 consists of 13 residues. V lost 5 bases and J lost 4, with 12 bases in between. CDR3 in amino acids: CASSLGQRYEQYF. CDR3 sequence (DNA): TGTGCCAGCAGTCTCGGACAGCGGTACGAGCAGTACTTC.

The DNA of the CDR3 is TGCGCCAGCAGCTTCCTAATGCAGGGTGAAGGCTACACCTTC. As protein: CASSFLMQGEGYTF. J is TRBJ1-2 and V is TRBV5-1; D possibly corresponds to TRBD1 (5 bases). Germline V lookup: CDR1 SGHRS, CDR2 YFSETQ. V was pared by 2 bases and J by 8 bases, with 16 bases between. The CDR3 is 14 amino acids.

This clonotype was seen only a few times. The V and J genes are TRBV7-9 and TRBJ1-2; TRBD1 matches at 7 bases. The CDR3 runs 14 residues. V trimming: 5 bases; J trimming: 3 bases; junction bases outside the gene matches: 6. Germline loops: CDR1 SEHNR, CDR2 FQNEAQ (reference sequence). The chain's CDR3 is CASSPRDSHYGYTF. DNA of the CDR3: TGTGCCAGCAGCCCACGGGACAGCCACTATGGCTACACCTTC.

The rearrangement uses TRBV4-1 and TRBJ2-7, with D perhaps assigned TRBD1 or TRBD2 (5 bases each). The V end lost 3 bases, the J end lost 6 bases, and 18 bases lay between the germline ends. Germline V CDR1 and CDR2: MGHRA, YSYEKL. The CDR3 spans 15 residues. Here the CDR3 DNA reads TGCGCCAGCAGCCAGTCAGCCGGGACCCTCGCCGAGCAGTACTTC. Amino acids: CASSQSAGTLAEQYF.

In this sample, this clonotype turned up a few times. The chain joins TRBV25-1 to TRBJ1-1; D is possibly TRBD1 (6 bases). The CDR3 length is 15 residues. Trimming stripped 6 bases from V and 7 bases from J, with 21 bases between. Germline V gives CDR1 MGHDK, CDR2 SYGVNS. The CDR3 spells CASRFNRGAEIEAFF. The CDR3 coding sequence is TGTGCCAGCAGGTTCAATAGGGGGGCAGAGATTGAAGCTTTCTTT. Variable domain in full (rest from reference TRBV25-1 and TRBJ1-1): EADIYQTPRYLVIGTGKKITLECSQTMGHDKMYWYQQDPGMELHLIHYSYGVNSTEKGDLSSESTVSRIRTEHFPLTLESARPSHTSQYLCASRFNRGAEIEAFFGQGTRLTVV.

This clonotype was detected only a few times. This rearrangement joins TRBV6-9 to TRBJ2-1; perhaps TRBD2 as D (6 bases). This CDR3 comprises 13 residues. From germline, CDR1 is MNHGY and CDR2 SVAAGI. V lost 5 bases, J lost 8 bases, and 13 bases lay in between. This chain's CDR3 is CASSRDSLDEQFF. Written as DNA, the CDR3 is TGTGCCAGCAGTAGGGACTCGTTAGATGAGCAGTTCTTC.

The chain carries TRBV7-6 and TRBJ2-2; D perhaps matches TRBD1 (5 bases). Deletions cut 6 bases from V and 4 bases from J, with 15 bases between. Per germline, CDR1 SGHVS and CDR2 FNYEAQ. CDR3 length: 15 residues. The DNA for the CDR3 is TGTGCCAGCAGTTCAGGGTTACGCGCCACCGGGGAGCTGTTTTTT. Protein: CASSSGLRATGELFF.

In this sample, this clonotype turned up once. This chain joins TRBV4-1 and TRBJ2-3; no definite D call. Germline assignment: CDR1 MGHRA and CDR2 YSYEKL. The ends were cut back, 3 bases at V and 0 bases at J, with 7 bases in the middle. The CDR3 totals 14 residues. CDR3 nucleotide sequence: TGCGCCAGCAGCCACGTCGGGAGCACAGATACGCAGTATTTT. Translating gives CASSHVGSTDTQYF.

The chain combines TRBV20-1 with TRBJ2-3; 9 positions match TRBD2. The V gene's germline CDR1 is DFQATT and CDR2 SNEGSKA (reference sequence). The CDR3 covers 15 residues. The ends lost 1 base at V and 3 bases at J; junction bases unmatched: 5. The CDR3 bases are TGCAGTGCTAGAGCGCGGGGGGGCGCGACAGATACGCAGTATTTT. This translates into CSARARGGATDTQYF.

This clonotype was seen only a few times. J is TRBJ2-4 and V is TRBV28; D not resolved. CDR1 is MDHEN and CDR2 is SYDVKM in the germline V gene. The CDR3 loop spans 12 amino acids. V was clipped by 2 bases and J by 7 bases, with 6 bases between them. CDR3 sequence reads: CASSLQVNIQYF. The CDR3 DNA reads as TGTGCCAGCAGTTTACAGGTTAACATTCAGTACTTC.

This clonotype appeared a few times. The genes are TRBV11-2 and TRBJ2-7, with 9 bases matching TRBD1. Looked up from germline, CDR1 is SGHAT and CDR2 is FQNNGV. The CDR3 extends over 15 amino acids. V lost 4 bases, J lost 6 bases, and 10 bases stayed unmatched. CDR3 residues: CASSSTGTGYGEQYF. The CDR3 DNA reads as TGTGCCAGCAGCTCGACTGGGACAGGGTACGGCGAGCAGTACTTC.

The rearrangement uses TRBV12-3 or TRBV12-4 and TRBJ2-2, with D perhaps given as TRBD1 or TRBD2 (5 bases each). Deletions cut 4 bases from V and 0 bases from J, with 9 bases between. The CDR3 sequence is 15 residues long. The CDR3 is CASSWSGPNTGELFF. The CDR3 DNA reads as TGTGCCAGCAGTTGGTCGGGGCCGAACACCGGGGAGCTGTTTTTT.

The sample holds a few counts of this clonotype. This chain links TRBV12-3 or TRBV12-4 with TRBJ2-5; weak D call: TRBD1 (6 bases). The CDR3 is made up of 14 amino acids. V lost 6 bases and J 4 bases, leaving 15 bases between the germline ends. CDR3: CASRSQGFGETQYF. CDR3 nucleotides: TGTGCCAGCAGATCTCAGGGGTTTGGAGAGACCCAGTACTTC.

The rearrangement uses TRBV12-3 or TRBV12-4 and TRBJ2-3, with 11 positions matching TRBD1. Losses at the gene ends were 8 bases for V and 6 bases for J; bases not matched to a gene: 7. This CDR3 has 14 amino acids. CDR3 in DNA: TGTGCCAGCCGCCGGGACAGGGGGTATGATACGCAGTATTTT. Protein product: CASRRDRGYDTQYF.

The CDR3 sequence is CASSYSGVGAQYF. CDR3 DNA sequence: TGTGCCAGCAGTTACTCCGGCGTGGGGGCCCAGTACTTC. The chain recombines TRBV6-5 with TRBJ2-5; D may correspond to TRBD1 or TRBD2 (5 bases each). This CDR3 spans 13 amino acids. The germline gives CDR1 MNHEY, CDR2 SVGAGI. Trimming shortened V by 0 bases and J by 9 bases, and 11 bases separated the two germline ends.

This clonotype has a handful of counts. The chain is built from TRBV7-2 and TRBJ2-7; either TRBD1 or TRBD2 may supply D (5 bases each). Germline CDR1 reads SGHTA; CDR2 reads FQGNSA. Trimming shortened V by 5 bases and J by 2 bases, and 13 bases separated the two germline ends. This CDR3 has 14 residues. The CDR3 is CASSEGPPPYEQYF. As DNA, the CDR3 is TGTGCCAGCAGCGAGGGGCCTCCACCCTACGAGCAGTACTTC. The whole variable domain, filled in from reference TRBV7-2 and TRBJ2-7, reads GAGVSQSPSNKVTEKGKDVELRCDPISGHTALYWYRQSLGQGLEFLIYFQGNSAPDKSGLPSDRFSAERTGGSVSTLTIQRTQQEDSAVYLCASSEGPPPYEQYFGPGTRLTVT.

This clonotype was detected a few times. This chain links TRBV20-1 with TRBJ2-5, with D possibly TRBD1 on 6 matching bases. Germline V gene data show CDR1 as DFQATT and CDR2 as SNEGSKA (reference sequence). Between the trimmed V and J ends, which lost 0 bases and 7 bases, there was a span of 18 bases. The CDR3 loop spans 15 amino acids. This CDR3 reads CSARDGTRAQGTQYF. CDR3 sequence (DNA): TGCAGTGCTAGAGATGGTACTCGGGCACAGGGGACCCAGTACTTC.

The genes are TRBV5-1 and TRBJ1-6; no definite D call. CDR1 is SGHRS and CDR2 is YFSETQ in the germline V gene. This CDR3 is 14 amino acids long. Trimming cost V 0 bases and J 7 bases, with 8 bases left between them. Written as DNA, the CDR3 is TGCGCCAGCAGCTTGGGAGGGTTCAATTCACCCCTCCACTTT. Translated: CASSLGGFNSPLHF.

The chain uses TRBV10-3 and TRBJ2-5; 8 bases match TRBD2. V was clipped by 4 bases and J by 2 bases; unmatched bases: 3. The germline V gene has CDR1 ENHRY and CDR2 SYGVKD. This CDR3 is built from 14 residues. CDR3 amino acids: CAISAGGSQETQYF. The DNA of the CDR3 is TGTGCCATCAGTGCGGGAGGGAGTCAAGAGACCCAGTACTTC.

V gene TRBV20-1 combines with J gene TRBJ2-3; D is uncertain. The ends were cut back, 5 bases at V and 6 bases at J, with 18 bases in the middle. This CDR3 has 14 amino acids. Germline CDR1 and CDR2: DFQATT and SNEGSKA (reference sequence). CDR3 sequence (DNA): TGCAGTGCTGTTGGATCCCTTGCGGCGGATACGCAGTATTTT. Amino acid sequence: CSAVGSLAADTQYF.

This chain joins TRBV7-2 and TRBJ1-2; 9 nucleotides line up with TRBD1. This CDR3 is 18 amino acids long. After removal of 0 bases from V and 2 bases from J, the junction contained 10 bases not matched to a gene. Germline CDR1 SGHTA, CDR2 FQGNSA. CDR3 loop: CASSLALRDRVSNYGYTF. The CDR3 nucleotides read TGTGCCAGCAGCTTAGCCCTCCGGGACAGGGTATCGAACTATGGCTACACCTTC. Variable domain in full (rest from reference TRBV7-2 and TRBJ1-2): GAGVSQSPSNKVTEKGKDVELRCDPISGHTALYWYRQSLGQGLEFLIYFQGNSAPDKSGLPSDRFSAERTGGSVSTLTIQRTQQEDSAVYLCASSLALRDRVSNYGYTFGSGTRLTVV.

This clonotype was seen more than once but under ten times. This chain joins TRBV7-9 and TRBJ2-3, with 11 bases matching TRBD2. The CDR3 length is 16 residues. Germline V gives CDR1 SEHNR, CDR2 FQNEAQ (reference sequence). V shed 4 bases, J shed 0 bases, and the junction held 3 bases outside the gene matches. For the CDR3, the DNA is TGTGCCAGCAGCTCGGGACTAGCGGCTAGCACAGATACGCAGTATTTT. Protein sequence: CASSSGLAASTDTQYF. Drawing the rest from reference TRBV7-9 and TRBJ2-3, the complete variable domain is DTGVSQNPRHKITKRGQNVTFRCDPISEHNRLYWYRQTLGQGPEFLTYFQNEAQLEKSRLLSDRFSAERPKGSFSTLEIQRTEQGDSAMYLCASSSGLAASTDTQYFGPGTRLTVL.

This clonotype was seen only a few times. The rearrangement uses TRBV4-3 and TRBJ2-2, with TRBD2 matching over 7 bases. The CDR3 loop spans 17 amino acids. Unmatched junction bases numbered 8, after V lost 1 base and J lost 3 bases. The germline V gene has CDR1 LGHNA and CDR2 YSLEER. CDR3 amino acids: CASSQGPRDYYTGELFF. CDR3 bases: TGCGCCAGCAGCCAAGGTCCTCGGGACTACTACACCGGGGAGCTGTTTTTT.

The chain recombines TRBV3-1 with TRBJ2-7; TRBD1 matches 7 bases. The length of the CDR3 is 14 residues. With V trimmed by 4 bases and J by 2 bases, 5 bases remained unmatched. Germline V gene sequence: CDR1 LGHDT, CDR2 YNNKEL (reference sequence). CDR3 coding DNA: TGTGCCAGCAGCCCCCTGACAGGGACCTACGAGCAGTACTTC. Translating it yields CASSPLTGTYEQYF.

The chain employs TRBV11-3 and TRBJ2-1; TRBD2 matches at 9 bases. CDR3 length: 15 amino acids. The V segment lost 1 base and the J segment 6 bases; nucleotides outside the gene matches: 4. CDR1 and CDR2 (germline): SGHNT, YENEEA. CDR3 in DNA: TGTGCCAGCAGCTTAGGAGTTAGCGGGAGCAATGAGCAGTTCTTC. Amino acid sequence: CASSLGVSGSNEQFF.

This chain connects TRBV2 to TRBJ1-6; possibly TRBD1 for D (5 bases). V lost 8 bases and J lost 5, with 16 bases in between. Germline CDR1 and CDR2: SNHLY and FYNNEI. This CDR3 is built from 15 residues. This CDR3 is CASLITRTHNSPLHF. CDR3 in DNA: TGTGCCAGCCTAATTACGAGGACACATAATTCACCCCTCCACTTT.